A single sample gave rise to the 32 T cell receptor beta chains below, sequenced in a study of OX40 agonist ivuxolimab in advanced cancers. TCRdb's copy holds only in-frame clones and misses some; the assay was immunoSEQ multiplex PCR. The repertoire consists of about 75,000 clones, with 85% to 90% occurring once and the leading ten covering approximately 8%. The sequencing here drew on CD4+ or CD8+ T cells sorted from blood, taken in a trial of the OX40 agonist ivuxolimab. The receptors stem from an adult with an advanced solid tumor such as melanoma, head and neck, liver or kidney cancer.

This clone was found once. In nucleotides, the CDR3 is TGTGCCAGTAGTACCGGGACTACGGGAAGGTACGAGCAGTACTTC. As protein: CASSTGTTGRYEQYF. J is TRBJ2-7 and V is TRBV19, with TRBD2 identical over 7 bases. This CDR3 contains 15 residues. Germline assignment: CDR1 LNHDA and CDR2 SQIVND (reference sequence). After removal of 4 bases from V and 4 bases from J, the junction contained 10 bases not matched to a gene.

The chain carries TRBV6-5 and TRBJ1-2; TRBD1 matches at 7 bases. The CDR3 runs to 14 residues. Germline V gene sequence: CDR1 MNHEY, CDR2 SVGAGI. V lost 6 bases and J lost 4; bases outside the gene matches: 8. CDR3 sequence reads: CASRYPGTAYGYTF. The CDR3 coding sequence is TGTGCCAGCAGATACCCCGGGACAGCCTATGGCTACACCTTC.

This chain uses TRBV10-3 with TRBJ2-5, with 8 bases fitting TRBD1. J lost 3 bases, V lost 2 bases, and 5 bases had no gene match. The CDR3 spans 15 residues. Germline V gives CDR1 ENHRY, CDR2 SYGVKD. The CDR3 sequence is CAISELRTGKETQYF. The DNA of the CDR3 is TGTGCCATCAGTGAGCTGAGGACAGGGAAAGAGACCCAGTACTTC.

The rearrangement joins TRBV6-6 to TRBJ1-6; 7 nucleotides match TRBD1. Looked up from germline, CDR1 is MNHNY and CDR2 is SVGAGI (reference sequence). The CDR3 spans 14 residues. Trimming removed 6 bases from V and 7 bases from J; junction bases left unmatched: 6. The CDR3 nucleotides are TGTGCCAGCAGCCAACAGGGGCTGAATTCACCCCTCCACTTT. Amino acid sequence: CASSQQGLNSPLHF.

The V and J genes are TRBV30 and TRBJ2-2; tentative D call: TRBD2 (5 bases). CDR1 GTSNPN and CDR2 SVGIG come from the germline V gene (reference sequence). The CDR3 spans 14 residues. Trimming left V 2 bases short and J 6 bases short, with 13 bases between. This CDR3 reads CAWSTTAGPGELFF. The CDR3 nucleotides read TGTGCCTGGAGTACGACCGCGGGCCCCGGGGAGCTGTTTTTT.

The CDR3, as DNA: TGTGCCAGCAGTTTAAGACGCGGCGAGCAGTACTTC. It translates to CASSLRRGEQYF. The chain has TRBV6-5 and TRBJ2-7; D gene ambiguous. The CDR3 is 12 residues long. The germline gives CDR1 MNHEY, CDR2 SVGAGI. V was pared by 4 bases and J by 6 bases, with 10 bases between.

The CDR3 DNA sequence: TGTGCCAGCGGGGGCAGCACCGGGGAGCTGTTTTTT. Amino acids: CASGGSTGELFF. V usage is TRBV6-6 and J usage is TRBJ2-2; D perhaps matches TRBD1 (6 bases). Germline values: CDR1 MNHNY, CDR2 SVGAGI (reference sequence). CDR3 length: 12 residues. Trimming stripped 8 bases from V and 4 bases from J, with 8 bases between.

The rearrangement joins TRBV6-6 to TRBJ2-2; D call uncertain. The CDR3 covers 11 residues. V was pared by 5 bases and J by 9 bases, with 7 bases between. Germline CDR1 MNHNY, CDR2 SVGAGI (reference sequence). The CDR3 nucleotides are TGTGCCAGCAGTCACGACCGGGAGCTGTTTTTT. Protein: CASSHDRELFF.

The chain employs TRBV28 and TRBJ2-5; perhaps TRBD2 as D (7 bases). This CDR3 has 14 residues. Germline values: CDR1 MDHEN, CDR2 SYDVKM. V lost 2 bases, J lost 7 bases, and 14 bases lay in between. The CDR3 loop reads CASSLGGASRTQYF. The CDR3 DNA reads as TGTGCCAGCAGTTTAGGGGGGGCGAGTCGGACCCAGTACTTC. The full variable domain, with the rest looked up from reference TRBV28 and TRBJ2-5, is DVKVTQSSRYLVKRTGEKVFLECVQDMDHENMFWYRQDPGLGLRLIYFSYDVKMKEKGDIPEGYSVSREKKERFSLILESASTNQTSMYLCASSLGGASRTQYFGPGTRLLVL.

This clone came up once. The chain carries TRBV5-4 and TRBJ1-2; D is ambiguous. The V end lost 0 bases, the J end lost 0 bases, and 15 bases lay between the germline ends. Germline V gene data show CDR1 as SGHNT and CDR2 as YYREEE (reference sequence). The CDR3 contains 17 residues. The CDR3 loop is CASSLDSRVGANYGYTF. The CDR3 coding sequence is TGTGCCAGCAGCTTGGACAGTAGGGTCGGAGCTAACTATGGCTACACCTTC.

V and J are TRBV6-5 and TRBJ1-2; a possible D gene is TRBD1 (5 bases). With 6 bases removed from V and 5 bases from J, the gap between germline ends came to 10 bases. Germline CDR1 and CDR2: MNHEY and SVGAGI. The CDR3 loop spans 12 amino acids. The CDR3 coding sequence is TGTGCCAGCAGCCCCGGGGCTTATGGCTACACCTTC. Encoded protein: CASSPGAYGYTF.

The gene calls are TRBV21-1 and TRBJ2-3; the tabulated D call, TRBD2, remains unverified against the DNA. TRBV21-1 is a listed pseudogene. There are 18 residues in the CDR3. CDR3 protein: CASSIYHTSGASTDTQYF. The CDR3 DNA is TGTGCCAGCAGCATCTACCATACTAGCGGAGCTAGCACAGATACGCAGTATTTT.

V is TRBV18 and J is TRBJ1-5; TRBD1 matches at 8 bases. J gave up 0 bases and V 3 bases, and 10 bases lay outside the gene matches. The CDR3 has 18 amino acids. Looked up from germline, CDR1 is KGHSH and CDR2 is LQKENI. CDR3 protein: CASSPNTGGAYSNQPQHF. In nucleotides, the CDR3 is TGTGCCAGCTCACCGAATACAGGGGGAGCTTATAGCAATCAGCCCCAGCATTTT.

The chain couples TRBV5-6 to TRBJ2-1; D perhaps matches TRBD2 (6 bases). The CDR3 sequence is 16 residues long. Trimming left V 4 bases short and J 8 bases short, with 22 bases between. CDR1 SGHDT and CDR2 YYEEEE come from the germline V gene. This CDR3 is CASSPGLPQSVDEQFF. The CDR3 DNA sequence: TGTGCCAGCAGCCCGGGACTGCCCCAAAGCGTTGATGAGCAGTTCTTC.

This chain uses TRBV11-3 with TRBJ2-7, with unresolved D. The V gene lost 4 bases and the J gene lost 0 bases, with 10 bases spanning the gap. From germline, CDR1 is SGHNT and CDR2 YENEEA. The CDR3 covers 14 residues. CDR3 coding DNA: TGTGCCAGCAGCTCCCGACCATCCTCCTACGAGCAGTACTTC. Translating gives CASSSRPSSYEQYF.

The chain uses TRBV6-6 and TRBJ1-5, with D perhaps matching TRBD1 (5 bases). The CDR3 contains 12 residues. The germline CDR1 and CDR2 sequences are MNHNY and SVGAGI (reference sequence). Trimming pared 6 bases from V and 6 bases from J, leaving 9 bases between. The CDR3 region has the DNA TGTGCCAGCAGCGATGGGGGTCAGCCCCAGCATTTT. Its protein product is CASSDGGQPQHF.

The chain carries TRBV10-3 and TRBJ1-6, with D uncertain. The CDR3 is made up of 12 amino acids. The ends were cut back, 8 bases at V and 7 bases at J, with 9 bases in the middle. CDR1 is ENHRY, CDR2 SYGVKD, per germline. CDR3 DNA: TGTGCCATCGGCGGTCAGAATTCACCCCTCCACTTT. Its translation is CAIGGQNSPLHF.

The chain is built from TRBV7-2 and TRBJ2-1; D is possibly TRBD2 (5 bases). The CDR3 consists of 14 residues. CDR1 SGHTA and CDR2 FQGNSA come from the germline V gene. The V gene lost 5 bases and the J gene lost 0 bases, with 8 bases spanning the gap. DNA for the CDR3: TGTGCCAGCAGCCAGGACTCCTCCTACAATGAGCAGTTCTTC. It codes for CASSQDSSYNEQFF.

V is TRBV5-1 and J is TRBJ2-3, with 8 positions matching TRBD2. Unmatched junction bases numbered 9, after V lost 0 bases and J lost 0 bases. The germline CDR1 and CDR2 sequences are SGHRS and YFSETQ. This CDR3 region has 18 residues. This CDR3 is CASSLGLATPWSTDTQYF. The CDR3 DNA sequence: TGCGCCAGCAGCTTGGGACTAGCGACGCCCTGGAGCACAGATACGCAGTATTTT.

V is TRBV6-1 and J is TRBJ2-2, with D uncertain. Germline V lookup: CDR1 MNHNS, CDR2 SASEGT. There are 14 residues in the CDR3. V gave up 7 bases and J gave up 5 bases, with 14 bases separating them. The CDR3 loop reads CASITGRMTGELFF. In nucleotides, the CDR3 is TGTGCCAGCATCACTGGAAGGATGACCGGGGAGCTGTTTTTT.

This chain links TRBV30 with TRBJ1-1; no clear D gene. The V and J ends lost 5 bases and 0 bases respectively, with 7 bases between them. CDR1 and CDR2 (germline): GTSNPN, SVGIG (reference sequence). The CDR3 runs to 12 residues. DNA of the CDR3: TGTGCCTGGTTCCGGATGAACACTGAAGCTTTCTTT. Its translation: CAWFRMNTEAFF.

The chain carries TRBV11-3 and TRBJ2-7; D uncertain. The CDR3 covers 12 residues. Looked up from germline, CDR1 is SGHNT and CDR2 is YENEEA. V was clipped by 5 bases and J by 0 bases, with 5 bases between them. CDR3 sequence reads: CASSPNSYEQYF. CDR3 coding DNA: TGTGCCAGCAGCCCTAACTCCTACGAGCAGTACTTC.

This clone has a single count. V is TRBV28 and J is TRBJ1-5; 9 bases line up with TRBD1. V shed 7 bases and J 1 base; nucleotides not matched to a gene: 11. Germline assignment: CDR1 MDHEN and CDR2 SYDVKM. This CDR3 spans 17 amino acids. The CDR3 sequence: CASTGTGNSKSNQPQHF. The CDR3 region has the DNA TGTGCCAGCACCGGGACAGGGAATTCCAAGAGCAATCAGCCCCAGCATTTT.

This clone has just one count. This rearrangement joins TRBV27 to TRBJ2-3, with 9 bases identical to TRBD1. The germline V gene has CDR1 MNHEY and CDR2 SMNVEV (reference sequence). The CDR3 loop spans 16 amino acids. The V segment lost 4 bases and the J segment 2 bases; nucleotides outside the gene matches: 7. CDR3 amino acids: CASSSKGQGNTDTQYF. The CDR3 bases are TGTGCCAGCAGTTCCAAGGGACAGGGTAACACAGATACGCAGTATTTT.

The V gene is TRBV2, the J gene TRBJ2-1; D uncertain. The germline gives CDR1 SNHLY, CDR2 FYNNEI. Trimming removed 4 bases at V and 12 bases at J, with 13 bases between. The CDR3 is made up of 12 amino acids. CDR3 loop: CASSVGPSGQFF. The DNA for the CDR3 is TGTGCCAGCAGTGTGGGCCCGAGTGGGCAGTTCTTC. The full variable domain, with the rest looked up from reference TRBV2 and TRBJ2-1, is EPEVTQTPSHQVTQMGQEVILRCVPISNHLYFYWYRQILGQKVEFLVSFYNNEISEKSEIFDDQFSVERPDGSNFTLKIRSTKLEDSAMYFCASSVGPSGQFFGPGTRLTVL.

This clone was observed once. The V call is TRBV5-4, the J call TRBJ2-3, with 7 bases lining up with TRBD1. The V gene's germline CDR1 is SGHNT and CDR2 YYREEE (reference sequence). With V trimmed by 0 bases and J by 6 bases, 7 bases remained unmatched. This CDR3 is 15 amino acids long. CDR3 residues: CASSLDPGGMDTQYF. In DNA, the CDR3 is TGTGCCAGCAGCTTGGACCCAGGGGGTATGGATACGCAGTATTTT.

This clone was observed a single time. This chain connects TRBV5-5 to TRBJ2-1; 7 bases are a match to TRBD2. The trim removed 0 bases at V and 0 bases at J, leaving 6 bases unmatched. This CDR3 has 17 residues. Germline V lookup: CDR1 SGHKS, CDR2 YYEKEE (reference sequence). CDR3 coding DNA: TGTGCCAGCAGCTTGGCCGAGACGGGAGGCTCCTACAATGAGCAGTTCTTC. Translated: CASSLAETGGSYNEQFF.

The V gene is TRBV7-3, the J gene TRBJ2-1; D might be TRBD1 or TRBD2, each matching 7 bases. This CDR3 has 16 residues. V lost 5 bases and J 4 bases, leaving 18 bases between the germline ends. CDR1 SGHTA and CDR2 FQGTGA come from the germline V gene. DNA for the CDR3: TGTGCCAGCAGCCCCAGGGGGGGGGCCCTTTACAATGAGCAGTTCTTC. This codes for CASSPRGGALYNEQFF.

A remark on this clone: The junction differs from germline at one of its ends, possibly a read error. The chain employs TRBV9 and TRBJ2-2; tentatively, D is TRBD2 (6 bases). Germline V gene sequence: CDR1 SGDLS, CDR2 YYNGEE. This CDR3 spans 13 amino acids. The CDR3 DNA follows: TGTGCCAGCAGCGTAGGAGGAGGGTGGGAACTGTTTTTT. This encodes CASSVGGGWELFF.

CDR3 sequence (DNA): TGTGCCAGCTCACAAGACAGGGGAAGATGGAGAAACATTCAGTACTTC. Its protein product is CASSQDRGRWRNIQYF. The rearrangement joins TRBV18 to TRBJ2-4, with 8 bases lining up with TRBD1. The germline V gene has CDR1 KGHSH and CDR2 LQKENI. The junction had 11 bases not matched to a gene; V was cut back by 4 bases and J by 6 bases. CDR3 size: 16 residues.

This chain connects TRBV9 to TRBJ2-7, with D uncertain. Looked up from germline, CDR1 is SGDLS and CDR2 is YYNGEE. The length of the CDR3 is 12 residues. V gave up 7 bases and J gave up 6 bases, with 14 bases separating them. CDR3 nucleotide sequence: TGTGCCAGCGTTTGGACCCCGGGCGAGCAGTACTTC. Its translation is CASVWTPGEQYF.

The J gene is TRBJ2-2, the V gene TRBV7-2; 8 bases match TRBD2. Germline V lookup: CDR1 SGHTA, CDR2 FQGNSA. V lost 5 bases to trimming and J lost 7 bases; unmatched junction nucleotides: 12. This CDR3 has 16 amino acids. The CDR3 here is CASSLQSGGGGGELFF. The CDR3 DNA follows: TGTGCCAGCAGCCTCCAAAGCGGGGGTGGTGGCGGGGAGCTGTTTTTT.